The 18 T cell receptor beta chains below come from one sample, sequenced in a study of memory CD4+ T cells and cytomegalovirus serostatus. The assay was immunoSEQ multiplex PCR, and TCRdb's table has in-frame clones only and misses some. The table has 50,000 to 75,000 clones, 75% to 85% seen once. The sort gate was single viable CD3+CD4+CD8-CD45RO+ cells for memory CD4+ T cells. The sample consisted of memory CD4+ T cells from blood. These receptors were collected from an adult in good health and CMV-seronegative.

The CDR3 region has the DNA TGCGCCAGCAGCTTACAGGGAAACTATGGCTACACCTTC. This translates into CASSLQGNYGYTF. This rearrangement joins TRBV5-1 to TRBJ1-2; TRBD1 might be the D (6 bases). With 2 bases removed from V and 2 bases from J, the gap between germline ends came to 7 bases. Germline V gene data show CDR1 as SGHRS and CDR2 as YFSETQ. The CDR3 runs 13 residues.

The chain employs TRBV9 and TRBJ2-2, with no clear D. Germline CDR1 SGDLS, CDR2 YYNGEE. Trimming cost V 0 bases and J 4 bases, with 1 base left between them. The CDR3 covers 12 residues. The CDR3 region is CASSVGTGELFF. As DNA, the CDR3 is TGTGCCAGCAGCGTAGGCACCGGGGAGCTGTTTTTT.

The J gene is TRBJ1-1, the V gene TRBV11-2; TRBD1 aligns across 7 bases. CDR3 length equals 13 residues. The J segment lost 4 bases and the V segment lost 2 bases, leaving 1 base of the junction unmatched. Per germline, CDR1 SGHAT and CDR2 FQNNGV. The DNA of the CDR3 is TGTGCCAGCAGCTTACAGGGGGGCACTGAAGCTTTCTTT. Its translation: CASSLQGGTEAFF.

The rearrangement links TRBV7-3 to TRBJ2-7, with a weak D call TRBD2 (6 bases). V was shortened by 2 bases and J by 1 base, with 15 bases between the two germline ends. The CDR3 totals 16 residues. Germline assignment: CDR1 SGHTA and CDR2 FQGTGA. The CDR3 protein is CASSLRAVGGSYEQYF. The DNA of the CDR3 is TGTGCCAGCAGCTTACGGGCTGTGGGGGGTTCCTACGAGCAGTACTTC.

The chain joins TRBV14 to TRBJ1-2; unclear D gene. The germline V gene encodes CDR1 SGHDN and CDR2 FVKESK. V lost 4 bases and J 4 bases, leaving 13 bases between the germline ends. This CDR3 region has 14 residues. The DNA for the CDR3 is TGTGCCAGCAGCCCCAGTGAAGGACTCTATGGCTACACCTTC. This sequence encodes CASSPSEGLYGYTF.

With regard to this clone: The identical CDR3 is also encoded by other nucleotide sequences in the sample. The V and J genes are TRBV2 and TRBJ2-7; 7 positions match TRBD1. The CDR3 contains 14 residues. V was pared by 6 bases and J by 2 bases, with 7 bases of the junction left unmatched. From germline, CDR1 is SNHLY and CDR2 FYNNEI. CDR3 sequence reads: CASRTGTAPYEQYF. The CDR3, as DNA: TGTGCCAGCAGGACAGGGACGGCACCCTACGAGCAGTACTTC.

The V gene is TRBV7-2, the J gene TRBJ2-7; D is uncertain. The CDR3 sequence is 12 residues long. Germline V lookup: CDR1 SGHTA, CDR2 FQGNSA. V lost 1 base, J lost 1 base, and 2 bases lay in between. CDR3 sequence reads: CASSLGSYEQYF. The DNA for the CDR3 is TGTGCCAGCAGCTTAGGGTCCTACGAGCAGTACTTC.

This sequence joins TRBV6-5 and TRBJ1-1; D gene unclear. V shed 0 bases and J shed 1 base, with 9 bases lying between them. Germline loops: CDR1 MNHEY, CDR2 SVGAGI. The CDR3 consists of 15 residues. CDR3 DNA: TGTGCCAGCAGTTACTCGACGGGGAGGAACACTGAAGCTTTCTTT. Translated: CASSYSTGRNTEAFF.

The J gene is TRBJ2-5, the V gene TRBV6-1; D perhaps matches TRBD1 (5 bases). This CDR3 has 14 amino acids. Germline values: CDR1 MNHNS, CDR2 SASEGT. Trimming pared 3 bases from V and 3 bases from J, leaving 11 bases between. CDR3 sequence (DNA): TGTGCCAGCAGTGATCCCGACAGAGAAGAGACCCAGTACTTC. Its translation is CASSDPDREETQYF.

This chain joins TRBV6-5 and TRBJ2-7, with 10 bases identical to TRBD1. Germline V gives CDR1 MNHEY, CDR2 SVGAGI. V was clipped by 6 bases and J by 2 bases; unmatched bases: 4. The CDR3 contains 14 residues. The CDR3 loop is CASRLGQGAYEQYF. CDR3 nucleotide sequence: TGTGCCAGCAGACTTGGACAGGGGGCCTACGAGCAGTACTTC.

This chain links TRBV27 with TRBJ1-2; D perhaps matches TRBD1 (6 bases). Trimming cost V 4 bases and J 8 bases, with 20 bases left between them. Germline CDR1 is MNHEY and CDR2 is SMNVEV (reference sequence). The CDR3 has 15 residues. CDR3 region: CASSSRGMGAWGYTF. Written as DNA, the CDR3 is TGTGCCAGCAGTTCTAGGGGAATGGGGGCGTGGGGCTACACCTTC.

This chain joins TRBV7-3 and TRBJ2-3, with TRBD2 matching 9 bases. In germline, CDR1 is SGHTA, CDR2 FQGTGA. J gave up 6 bases and V 4 bases, and 5 bases lay outside the gene matches. The CDR3 spans 14 residues. CDR3 coding DNA: TGTGCCAGCAGCTCGGGACTAGCCGGGGATACGCAGTATTTT. This gives the protein CASSSGLAGDTQYF.

This chain uses TRBV30 with TRBJ2-6, with 10 bases that match TRBD1. The junction had 4 bases not matched to a gene; V was cut back by 5 bases and J by 0 bases. The CDR3 is 16 residues long. Germline CDR1 GTSNPN, CDR2 SVGIG (reference sequence). The CDR3 coding sequence is TGTGCCTGGGAAAGACAGGGGGCCTCTGGGGCCAACGTCCTGACTTTC. This sequence encodes CAWERQGASGANVLTF. Together with reference TRBV30 and TRBJ2-6, the CDR3 gives the full variable domain: SQTIHQWPATLVQPVGSPLSLECTVEGTSNPNLYWYRQAAGRGLQLLFYSVGIGQISSEVPQNLSASRPQDRQFILSSKKLLLSDSGFYLCAWERQGASGANVLTFGAGSRLTVL.

The chain carries TRBV7-9 and TRBJ1-6; 8 bases align to TRBD1. This CDR3 comprises 14 residues. Germline CDR1 is SEHNR and CDR2 is FQNEAQ (reference sequence). V was pared by 5 bases and J by 7 bases, with 4 bases of the junction left unmatched. CDR3 protein: CASSLQGENSPLHF. The CDR3 DNA reads as TGTGCCAGCAGCCTACAGGGGGAGAATTCACCCCTCCACTTT.

The CDR3 is CASSQELAGGGYNEQFF. The CDR3 DNA is TGCGCCAGCAGCCAAGAACTAGCGGGGGGGGGTTACAATGAGCAGTTCTTC. This chain connects TRBV4-1 to TRBJ2-1, with TRBD2 identical over 13 bases. V lost 0 bases, J lost 4 bases, and 3 bases stayed unmatched. Germline V gene lookup returns CDR1 MGHRA and CDR2 YSYEKL. The CDR3 sequence is 17 residues long.

This chain uses TRBV19 with TRBJ1-5; D call uncertain. This CDR3 comprises 14 residues. Trimming pared 3 bases from V and 1 base from J, leaving 7 bases between. Germline V gives CDR1 LNHDA, CDR2 SQIVND (reference sequence). The CDR3 DNA is TGTGCCAGTAGTATGGGCGACAGCAATCAGCCCCAGCATTTT. Its protein is CASSMGDSNQPQHF.

The V call is TRBV4-1, the J call TRBJ2-7; D is unclear. The length of the CDR3 is 15 residues. In germline, CDR1 is MGHRA, CDR2 YSYEKL. With 0 bases removed from V and 1 base from J, the gap between germline ends came to 10 bases. CDR3 amino acids: CASSQEYSLSYEQYF. Here the CDR3 DNA reads TGCGCCAGCAGCCAAGAGTACAGCTTATCCTACGAGCAGTACTTC.

The CDR3 nucleotides read TGTGCCAGCACCCGGGACAGGGTCGAGACCCAGTACTTC. It yields the protein CASTRDRVETQYF. V gene TRBV6-1 combines with J gene TRBJ2-5; TRBD1 aligns across 9 bases. Germline V CDR1 and CDR2: MNHNS, SASEGT. This CDR3 comprises 13 residues. After removal of 7 bases from V and 5 bases from J, the junction contained 5 bases not matched to a gene.